The source of this T cell receptor (beta chain) is a study of T cells in Graves' hyperthyroidism and ophthalmopathy. CDR1 is SGDLS and CDR2 is YYNGEE in the germline V gene. The CDR3 length is 13 residues. RNA transcripts gave rise to amplified TCR beta CDR3 regions. Researchers ran a first-round RT-PCR on the TCR CDR3 using the HTBI primer set. TCRdb recomputed calls from the multiplex PCR reads with MiXCR, one row per CDR3 protein. The table has 600,000 to 800,000 distinct CDR3 sequences, under 45% seen once; the top ten hold less than 35%. Note on this clonotype: Mismatch with germline at one junction end may stem from a read error.

Material: blood. The TCR was taken from a woman aged 40-49 years with Graves' hyperthyroidism. J is TRBJ2-7 and V is TRBV9, with D perhaps matching TRBD2 (6 bases). CDR3 in amino acids: CAPQRASSYEQYF. The CDR3 DNA follows: TGCGCCCCGCAGCGGGCCTCCTCCTACGAGCAGTACTTC.